A single sample is the source of the 28 T cell receptor beta chains below, sequenced in a study of shared clonotypes between healthy human individuals. The naive CD8 population came from CD45RO-negative cells selected for CCR7, without terminally differentiated effector memory CD45RA+ cells. TCRdb's table, derived via immunoSEQ multiplex PCR, lists solely in-frame clones and lacks some. The table records nearly 2 million clones, roughly 95% of them present only once. The specimen was naive CD8+ T cells sorted from blood. These receptor sequences come from a man between 18 and 29 years old in good health.

In its sample, this clone was seen once. Other DNA sequences in the same sample also yield this CDR3. This chain links TRBV4-1 with TRBJ2-3; no reliable D call. Germline V gene lookup returns CDR1 MGHRA and CDR2 YSYEKL. V was shortened by 6 bases and J by 0 bases, with 10 bases between the two germline ends. The CDR3 sequence is 14 residues long. In DNA form, the CDR3 reads TGCGCCAGCAGTCAGCTAGGAAGCACAGATACGCAGTATTTT. It encodes CASSQLGSTDTQYF.

The chain has TRBV7-2 and TRBJ2-7; no firm D call. The CDR3 covers 12 residues. The germline CDR1 and CDR2 sequences are SGHTA and FQGNSA. Trimming cost V 0 bases and J 3 bases, with 3 bases left between them. CDR3 sequence: CASSLAFYEQYF. As DNA, the CDR3 is TGTGCCAGCAGCTTAGCTTTCTACGAGCAGTACTTC.

The V and J genes are TRBV21-1 and TRBJ2-2; TRBD2, the table's D call, lacks a check against the DNA. TRBV21-1 is reported as a pseudogene. CDR3 length: 14 amino acids. The CDR3 nucleotides are TGTGCCAGTACCGGGACTAGAACCACCGGGGAGCTGTTTTTT. This gives the protein CASTGTRTTGELFF.

The chain combines TRBV29-1 with TRBJ2-7; D unclear. Germline CDR1 SQVTM, CDR2 ANQGSEA. The CDR3 is 12 residues long. Trimming removed 7 bases at V and 2 bases at J, with 12 bases between. CDR3 sequence (DNA): TGCAGCGCCGAGCTGGATACCTACGAGCAGTACTTC. It is translated as CSAELDTYEQYF.

Note on this clone: Other DNA sequences within the sample encode an identical CDR3. The chain is built from TRBV27 and TRBJ2-7, with D tentatively TRBD1 or TRBD2 (5 bases each). This CDR3 is 14 amino acids long. V lost 6 bases, J lost 2 bases, and 14 bases lay in between. Germline values: CDR1 MNHEY, CDR2 SMNVEV (reference sequence). The DNA of the CDR3 is TGTGCCAGCAGCCTCGGGGCAGGTACCTACGAGCAGTACTTC. Residues: CASSLGAGTYEQYF.

The chain recombines TRBV30 with TRBJ2-3; no definite D call. Trimming shortened V by 4 bases and J by 1 base, and 6 bases separated the two germline ends. Germline CDR1 and CDR2: GTSNPN and SVGIG (reference sequence). The CDR3 has 12 amino acids. The CDR3 loop reads CAWTAGTDTQYF. The CDR3, as DNA: TGTGCCTGGACGGCAGGCACAGATACGCAGTATTTT.

On this clone: Other DNA sequences in this sample translate to the same CDR3. This rearrangement joins TRBV9 to TRBJ2-7, with 8 bases identical to TRBD1. CDR1 SGDLS and CDR2 YYNGEE come from the germline V gene. The trim removed 0 bases at V and 3 bases at J, leaving 5 bases unmatched. This CDR3 is built from 15 residues. The CDR3 DNA reads as TGTGCCAGCAGCGTAGTGGCAGGGGGCCTCTACGAGCAGTACTTC. Residues: CASSVVAGGLYEQYF.

CDR3 sequence reads: CASSEGHFYEQYF. CDR3 DNA sequence: TGTGCCAGCAGTGAAGGACATTTTTACGAGCAGTACTTC. The chain has TRBV27 and TRBJ2-7, with a tentative D call TRBD1 (5 bases). This CDR3 spans 13 amino acids. Germline loops: CDR1 MNHEY, CDR2 SMNVEV (reference sequence). Trimming pared 5 bases from V and 4 bases from J, leaving 12 bases between.

The CDR3 reads CASSSDGLYEQYF. CDR3 sequence (DNA): TGTGCCAGCAGTTCGGACGGGCTGTACGAGCAGTACTTC. The chain links TRBV27 to TRBJ2-7; the D is unclear. The CDR3 length is 13 residues. Trimming stripped 4 bases from V and 4 bases from J, with 11 bases between. The V gene's germline CDR1 is MNHEY and CDR2 SMNVEV (reference sequence).

V gene TRBV7-9 combines with J gene TRBJ2-2; no firm D call. Germline lookup yields CDR1 SEHNR and CDR2 FQNEAQ (reference sequence). The ends were cut back, 5 bases at V and 2 bases at J, with 9 bases in the middle. The CDR3 is made up of 14 amino acids. CDR3 sequence: CASSNAFNTGELFF. CDR3 sequence (DNA): TGTGCCAGCAGCAATGCTTTTAACACCGGGGAGCTGTTTTTT. The whole variable domain, filled in from reference TRBV7-9 and TRBJ2-2, reads DTGVSQNPRHKITKRGQNVTFRCDPISEHNRLYWYRQTLGQGPEFLTYFQNEAQLEKSRLLSDRFSAERPKGSFSTLEIQRTEQGDSAMYLCASSNAFNTGELFFGEGSRLTVL.

The chain is built from TRBV4-1 and TRBJ1-2, with 7 positions matching TRBD1. J lost 1 base, V lost 1 base, and 9 bases had no gene match. The germline CDR1 and CDR2 sequences are MGHRA and YSYEKL. This CDR3 spans 17 amino acids. This chain's CDR3 is CASSQVGTGVINYGYTF. The CDR3 nucleotides are TGCGCCAGCAGCCAAGTTGGAACAGGGGTCATTAACTATGGCTACACCTTC.

The rearrangement links TRBV30 to TRBJ1-1; D might be TRBD1 (5 bases). The CDR3 has 16 amino acids. The V and J ends lost 8 bases and 1 base respectively, with 23 bases between them. Germline CDR1 is GTSNPN and CDR2 is SVGIG (reference sequence). The CDR3: CAAKEIPGRGNTEAFF. The CDR3 nucleotides are TGTGCCGCCAAAGAAATACCAGGGCGGGGGAACACTGAAGCTTTCTTT. The full variable domain, its missing parts supplied by reference TRBV30 and TRBJ1-1, is SQTIHQWPATLVQPVGSPLSLECTVEGTSNPNLYWYRQAAGRGLQLLFYSVGIGQISSEVPQNLSASRPQDRQFILSSKKLLLSDSGFYLCAAKEIPGRGNTEAFFGQGTRLTVV.

The chain employs TRBV9 and TRBJ1-5, with TRBD1 identical over 8 bases. This CDR3 region has 15 residues. Per germline, CDR1 SGDLS and CDR2 YYNGEE. V shed 4 bases and J 3 bases; nucleotides not matched to a gene: 6. Here the CDR3 reads CASSQTGAHNQPQHF. CDR3 in DNA: TGTGCCAGCAGCCAGACAGGGGCGCACAATCAGCCCCAGCATTTT.

The V call is TRBV5-1, the J call TRBJ1-3; the D is unclear. This CDR3 comprises 11 residues. The germline V gene encodes CDR1 SGHRS and CDR2 YFSETQ. The ends were cut back, 4 bases at V and 4 bases at J, with 3 bases in the middle. The CDR3 DNA reads as TGCGCCAGCAGCCCGGGAAACACCATATATTTT. As protein: CASSPGNTIYF.

The chain employs TRBV10-1 and TRBJ2-2; D perhaps matches TRBD2 (5 bases). This CDR3 is built from 13 residues. Trimming stripped 8 bases from V and 4 bases from J, with 11 bases between. The germline V gene has CDR1 WNHNN and CDR2 SYGVQD (reference sequence). The CDR3 bases are TGCGCCAGCGGTAGCGAGACCACCGGGGAGCTGTTTTTT. Its translation: CASGSETTGELFF.

The table lists this clone with a count of one. The rearrangement joins TRBV11-2 to TRBJ2-1; TRBD2 matches 8 bases. The CDR3 is made up of 16 amino acids. With 1 base clipped from V and 9 bases from J, the junction kept 11 bases outside the gene matches. CDR1 and CDR2 (germline): SGHAT, FQNNGV. CDR3: CASSLVSSGWDGEQFF. The CDR3 DNA is TGTGCCAGCAGCTTAGTCTCTAGCGGGTGGGATGGTGAGCAGTTCTTC.

CDR3 coding DNA: TGCGCCAGCAGCCAAGATCCCACCTCTGGAAACACCATATATTTT. Residues: CASSQDPTSGNTIYF. The chain joins TRBV4-3 to TRBJ1-3; D uncertain. Germline V CDR1 and CDR2: LGHNA, YSLEER. The length of the CDR3 is 15 residues. The ends were cut back, 0 bases at V and 0 bases at J, with 6 bases in the middle.

This sequence joins TRBV6-6 and TRBJ2-3, with 8 bases identical to TRBD2. Germline CDR1 MNHNY, CDR2 SVGAGI (reference sequence). The length of the CDR3 is 16 residues. V gave up 0 bases and J gave up 5 bases; unmatched junction bases: 7. Here the CDR3 reads CASSYSGGGPEDTQYF. In DNA, the CDR3 is TGTGCCAGCAGTTACTCTGGCGGGGGGCCAGAAGATACGCAGTATTTT.

The J gene is TRBJ2-7, the V gene TRBV7-9; TRBD2 matches 8 bases. Looked up from germline, CDR1 is SEHNR and CDR2 is FQNEAQ (reference sequence). The V gene end was trimmed by 4 bases and the J gene end by 0 bases; junction bases not matched to a gene: 11. The CDR3 has 17 residues. The CDR3 loop is CASSSPTGTRFSYEQYF. DNA of the CDR3: TGTGCCAGCAGCTCACCAACCGGGACTAGATTCTCCTACGAGCAGTACTTC.

The V and J genes are TRBV11-2 and TRBJ2-5; 8 positions match TRBD2. Germline V CDR1 and CDR2: SGHAT, FQNNGV. The length of the CDR3 is 15 residues. Unmatched junction bases numbered 7, after V lost 2 bases and J lost 5 bases. The CDR3 DNA reads as TGTGCCAGCAGCTTACGGCGGGGGGCCTGGGAGACCCAGTACTTC. It codes for CASSLRRGAWETQYF. The full variable domain, in which reference TRBV11-2 and TRBJ2-5 provide the parts outside the CDR3, is EAGVAQSPRYKIIEKRQSVAFWCNPISGHATLYWYQQILGQGPKLLIQFQNNGVVDDSQLPKDRFSAERLKGVDSTLKIQPAKLEDSAVYLCASSLRRGAWETQYFGPGTRLLVL.

The rearrangement joins TRBV28 to TRBJ1-1; D is unclear. The CDR3 length is 13 residues. V lost 6 bases, J lost 1 base, and 9 bases lay in between. Germline V gene sequence: CDR1 MDHEN, CDR2 SYDVKM. CDR3 nucleotides: TGTGCCAGCAGGCCGGACTGGAACACTGAAGCTTTCTTT. Its protein is CASRPDWNTEAFF. The variable domain in full, completed from reference TRBV28 and TRBJ1-1, reads DVKVTQSSRYLVKRTGEKVFLECVQDMDHENMFWYRQDPGLGLRLIYFSYDVKMKEKGDIPEGYSVSREKKERFSLILESASTNQTSMYLCASRPDWNTEAFFGQGTRLTVV.

The rearrangement joins TRBV27 to TRBJ2-7; no clear D gene. This CDR3 contains 16 residues. The V and J ends lost 2 bases and 0 bases respectively, with 14 bases between them. The V gene's germline CDR1 is MNHEY and CDR2 SMNVEV (reference sequence). The CDR3 sequence is CASSLIGPLSSYEQYF. The CDR3 nucleotides are TGTGCCAGCAGTTTAATAGGTCCTCTTAGCTCCTACGAGCAGTACTTC.

V gene TRBV4-3 combines with J gene TRBJ1-1; no clear D. This CDR3 has 13 residues. Germline loops: CDR1 LGHNA, CDR2 YSLEER. Trimming stripped 0 bases from V and 5 bases from J, with 7 bases between. CDR3 residues: CASSQDSWTEAFF. In DNA form, the CDR3 reads TGCGCCAGCAGCCAAGATAGTTGGACTGAAGCTTTCTTT.

This sequence joins TRBV27 and TRBJ1-2; 8 bases are shared with TRBD1. CDR3 size: 15 residues. The germline gives CDR1 MNHEY, CDR2 SMNVEV (reference sequence). Trimming cost V 6 bases and J 5 bases; bases outside gene matches: 11. The chain's CDR3 is CASSPDRAIVYGYTF. In DNA, the CDR3 is TGTGCCAGCAGCCCGGACAGGGCAATTGTTTATGGCTACACCTTC.

This clone showed up just once. The chain has TRBV5-1 and TRBJ1-2, with D possibly TRBD1 on 6 matching bases. V gave up 0 bases and J gave up 2 bases, with 14 bases separating them. Looked up from germline, CDR1 is SGHRS and CDR2 is YFSETQ. This CDR3 region has 16 residues. The CDR3 here is CASSLAPTGPNYGYTF. CDR3 sequence (DNA): TGCGCCAGCAGCTTGGCCCCGACAGGACCGAACTATGGCTACACCTTC. Combining the CDR3 with reference TRBV5-1 and TRBJ1-2 gives the whole variable domain KAGVTQTPRYLIKTRGQQVTLSCSPISGHRSVSWYQQTPGQGLQFLFEYFSETQRNKGNFPGRFSGRQFSNSRSEMNVSTLELGDSALYLCASSLAPTGPNYGYTFGSGTRLTVV.

CDR3 bases: TGTGCCAGCAGCTTTCGGACAGAACACAGAAACACCATATATTTT. It codes for CASSFRTEHRNTIYF. The chain is built from TRBV13 and TRBJ1-3; D is possibly TRBD1 (6 bases). CDR1 and CDR2 from the germline V gene are PRHDT and FYEKMQ (reference sequence). The CDR3 sequence is 15 residues long. The V gene lost 3 bases and the J gene lost 5 bases, with 14 bases spanning the gap.

The chain joins TRBV9 to TRBJ2-2, with TRBD1 as a possible D gene (6 bases). Germline V gives CDR1 SGDLS, CDR2 YYNGEE. The CDR3 is 12 amino acids. V lost 6 bases and J 6 bases, leaving 9 bases between the germline ends. The chain's CDR3 is CASKQGSGELFF. CDR3 sequence (DNA): TGTGCCAGCAAACAGGGATCCGGGGAGCTGTTTTTT.

This chain connects TRBV7-2 to TRBJ2-3, with 10 nucleotides matching TRBD2. V was clipped by 5 bases and J by 1 base; unmatched bases: 6. CDR3 length: 16 residues. Germline V gives CDR1 SGHTA, CDR2 FQGNSA. Here the CDR3 reads CASSAGTSVGTDTQYF. The CDR3 nucleotides are TGTGCCAGCAGCGCCGGGACTAGCGTGGGCACAGATACGCAGTATTTT.